These 12 T cell receptor beta chains were all obtained from the same sample, sequenced in a study of blood T cell repertoires in COVID-19. The data were produced by immunoSEQ multiplex PCR, yet TCRdb's version contains in-frame clones alone and is incomplete. There are around 250,000 clones in the sample; over 75% occur only once, and about 2.9% lies in the top ten. Sequenced material: PBMCs or T cells enriched from blood (not recorded which). The receptors here all came from a woman in her forties who had been exposed to COVID-19.

This chain connects TRBV4-2 to TRBJ2-7; D might be TRBD1 (6 bases). CDR3 size: 15 residues. V lost 4 bases and J lost 0, with 13 bases in between. Germline V gives CDR1 LGHNA, CDR2 YNFKEQ. The CDR3 loop is CASSRTTGSSYEQYF. In DNA, the CDR3 is TGTGCCAGCAGCCGAACCACAGGGAGCTCCTACGAGCAGTACTTC.

The chain links TRBV7-3 to TRBJ2-5, with 9 nucleotides matching TRBD2. With 4 bases clipped from V and 2 bases from J, the junction kept 2 bases outside the gene matches. CDR3 length: 14 amino acids. From germline, CDR1 is SGHTA and CDR2 FQGTGA. As DNA, the CDR3 is TGTGCCAGCAGCTCTAGCGGGGATCAAGAGACCCAGTACTTC. The encoded protein is CASSSSGDQETQYF.

CDR3 DNA: TGTGCCAGCAGTTTCCCAGGGTCTGGCTACACCTTC. Translated: CASSFPGSGYTF. The chain carries TRBV12-3 or TRBV12-4 and TRBJ1-2, with D perhaps TRBD1 (5 bases). The V and J ends lost 3 bases and 7 bases respectively, with 9 bases between them. The CDR3 length is 12 residues.

The chain recombines TRBV6-5 with TRBJ1-1, with 9 positions matching TRBD1. The length of the CDR3 is 15 residues. Germline V gene data show CDR1 as MNHEY and CDR2 as SVGAGI. The V gene end was trimmed by 4 bases and the J gene end by 4 bases; junction bases not matched to a gene: 7. CDR3 loop: CASSFAEDRGTEAFF. The CDR3 DNA sequence: TGTGCCAGCAGTTTCGCTGAGGACAGGGGCACTGAAGCTTTCTTT.

For the CDR3, the DNA is TGTGCCAGCAGCCGTGGACACCCCCAAGAGACCCAGTACTTC. It is translated as CASSRGHPQETQYF. The V and J genes are TRBV11-2 and TRBJ2-5; possible D gene TRBD1, 5 bases. This CDR3 region has 14 residues. Trimming pared 5 bases from V and 1 base from J, leaving 11 bases between. In germline, CDR1 is SGHAT, CDR2 FQNNGV.

The rearrangement uses TRBV2 and TRBJ2-1; D perhaps matches TRBD2 (7 bases). V was cut by 3 bases and J by 11 bases, with 8 bases left in between. The germline gives CDR1 SNHLY, CDR2 FYNNEI. The CDR3 is made up of 11 amino acids. CDR3 bases: TGTGCCAGCAGTGAGCGGGGGCAGCAGTTCTTC. Translated, it gives CASSERGQQFF.

In DNA form, the CDR3 reads TGTGCCAGCAGCCAAGATACCAACGCCGGGACAGGAATCTACGAGCAGTACTTC. Amino acids: CASSQDTNAGTGIYEQYF. This chain uses TRBV4-2 with TRBJ2-7; 8 bases are shared with TRBD1. The CDR3 sequence is 18 residues long. Germline CDR1 is LGHNA and CDR2 is YNFKEQ. The trim removed 0 bases at V and 3 bases at J, leaving 13 bases unmatched.

The chain is built from TRBV9 and TRBJ2-7; possible D gene TRBD1, 6 bases. Trimming removed 2 bases at V and 7 bases at J, with 19 bases between. Germline loops: CDR1 SGDLS, CDR2 YYNGEE. The CDR3 loop spans 15 amino acids. The CDR3 coding sequence is TGTGCCAGCAGCGTGGCGGGTGGGGGCTTGGGGGAGCAGTACTTC. Translating gives CASSVAGGGLGEQYF. The whole variable domain, remainder taken from reference TRBV9 and TRBJ2-7, is DSGVTQTPKHLITATGQRVTLRCSPRSGDLSVYWYQQSLDQGLQFLIQYYNGEERAKGNILERFSAQQFPDLHSELNLSSLELGDSALYFCASSVAGGGLGEQYFGPGTRLTVT.

The chain uses TRBV4-1 and TRBJ2-4; D is possibly TRBD2 (6 bases). Germline V gives CDR1 MGHRA, CDR2 YSYEKL. V was clipped by 1 base and J by 3 bases, with 22 bases between them. The CDR3 spans 19 residues. CDR3 in amino acids: CASSQVAAGIEAGKNIQYF. CDR3 bases: TGCGCCAGCAGCCAAGTAGCTGCGGGAATCGAGGCGGGCAAAAACATTCAGTACTTC.

This clone was recorded only once. The J gene is TRBJ2-1, the V gene TRBV27; 14 bases line up with TRBD2. The CDR3 contains 17 residues. Trimming at V came to 8 bases and at J to 7 bases, leaving 13 bases not matched to a gene. Germline CDR1 and CDR2: MNHEY and SMNVEV (reference sequence). The CDR3, as DNA: TGTGCCAGCCGGGGACTAGCGGGGGTATGGGCTGGGAATGAGCAGTTCTTC. Translating gives CASRGLAGVWAGNEQFF.

The chain is built from TRBV7-9 and TRBJ2-7; D unresolved. Trimming stripped 0 bases from V and 7 bases from J, with 7 bases between. Germline loops: CDR1 SEHNR, CDR2 FQNEAQ (reference sequence). This CDR3 has 12 amino acids. CDR3 residues: CASSLAAREQYF. The CDR3 DNA follows: TGTGCCAGCAGCTTAGCGGCGAGGGAGCAGTACTTC.

The gene calls are TRBV29-1 and TRBJ1-3; no firm D call. Germline-derived CDR1 and CDR2 are SQVTM and ANQGSEA. V was trimmed by 7 bases and J by 0 bases, leaving 7 bases between them. CDR3 length equals 12 residues. The chain's CDR3 is CSGGSSGNTIYF. CDR3 DNA: TGCAGCGGAGGTAGCTCTGGAAACACCATATATTTT.